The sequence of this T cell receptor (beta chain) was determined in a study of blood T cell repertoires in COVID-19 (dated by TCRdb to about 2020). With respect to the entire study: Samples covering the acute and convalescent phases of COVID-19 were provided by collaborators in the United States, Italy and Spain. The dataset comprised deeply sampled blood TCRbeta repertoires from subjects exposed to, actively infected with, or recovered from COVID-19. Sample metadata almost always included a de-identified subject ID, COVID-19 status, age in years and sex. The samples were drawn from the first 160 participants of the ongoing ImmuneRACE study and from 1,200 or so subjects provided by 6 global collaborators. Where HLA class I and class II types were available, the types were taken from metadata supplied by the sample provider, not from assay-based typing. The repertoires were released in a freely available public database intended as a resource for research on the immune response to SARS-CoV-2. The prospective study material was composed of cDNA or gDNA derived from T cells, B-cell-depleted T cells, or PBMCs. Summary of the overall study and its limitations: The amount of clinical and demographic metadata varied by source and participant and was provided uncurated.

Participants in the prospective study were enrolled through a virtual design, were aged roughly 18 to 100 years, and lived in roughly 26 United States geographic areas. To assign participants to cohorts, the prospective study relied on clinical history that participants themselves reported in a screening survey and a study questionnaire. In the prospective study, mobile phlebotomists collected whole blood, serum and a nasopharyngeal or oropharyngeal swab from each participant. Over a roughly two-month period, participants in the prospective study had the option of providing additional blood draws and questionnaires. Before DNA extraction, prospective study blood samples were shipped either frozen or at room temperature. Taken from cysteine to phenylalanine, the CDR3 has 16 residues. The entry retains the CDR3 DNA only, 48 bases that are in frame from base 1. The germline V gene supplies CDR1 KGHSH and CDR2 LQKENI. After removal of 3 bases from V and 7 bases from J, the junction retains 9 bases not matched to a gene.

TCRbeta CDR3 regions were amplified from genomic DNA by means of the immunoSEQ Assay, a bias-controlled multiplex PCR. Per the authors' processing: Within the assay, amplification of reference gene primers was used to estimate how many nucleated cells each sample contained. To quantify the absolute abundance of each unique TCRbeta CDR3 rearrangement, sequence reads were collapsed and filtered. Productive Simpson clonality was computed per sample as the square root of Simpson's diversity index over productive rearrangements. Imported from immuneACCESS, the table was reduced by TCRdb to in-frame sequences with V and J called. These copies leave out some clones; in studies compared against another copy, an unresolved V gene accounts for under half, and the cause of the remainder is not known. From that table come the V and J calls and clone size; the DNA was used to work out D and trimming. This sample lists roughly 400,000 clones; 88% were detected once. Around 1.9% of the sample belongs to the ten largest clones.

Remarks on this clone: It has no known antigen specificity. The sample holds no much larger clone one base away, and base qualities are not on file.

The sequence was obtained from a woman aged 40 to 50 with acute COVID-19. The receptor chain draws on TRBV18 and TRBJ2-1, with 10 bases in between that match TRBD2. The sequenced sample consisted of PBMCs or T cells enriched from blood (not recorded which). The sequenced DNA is TGTGCCAGCTCACCGGACAGCGGGGGGGCGTTGAATGAGCAGTTCTTC. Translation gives CASSPDSGGALNEQFF.